Each of the 15 T cell receptor beta chains below was sequenced from the same sample in a study of blood T cells in healthy people across ages. For the second PCR, which ran for 7 to 11 cycles, a sample-barcoded 5' primer and a J-beta primer mix were used. One entry per CDR3 protein results from TCRdb running MiXCR on the 5' RACE reads. The data show around 1,800,000 distinct CDR3 sequences, about two fifths seen once. The sample was blood. Every receptor here comes from a human donor in good health.

This clonotype was counted only a few times. The chain has TRBV29-1 and TRBJ2-1; 7 nucleotides line up with TRBD2. Germline CDR1 is SQVTM and CDR2 is ANQGSEA. The CDR3 runs to 15 residues. This CDR3 reads CSPLAIERGYNEQFF. For the CDR3, the DNA is TGCAGTCCCTTAGCCATAGAGCGGGGATACAATGAGCAGTTCTTC.

This chain links TRBV5-1 with TRBJ2-2, with D possibly TRBD1 on 5 matching bases. The germline CDR1 and CDR2 sequences are SGHRS and YFSETQ. This CDR3 has 14 residues. The V gene lost 2 bases and the J gene lost 3 bases, with 8 bases spanning the gap. CDR3 bases: TGCGCCAGCAGCTTTGACAGATACACCGGGGAGCTGTTTTTT. This sequence encodes CASSFDRYTGELFF. Together with reference TRBV5-1 and TRBJ2-2, the CDR3 gives the full variable domain: KAGVTQTPRYLIKTRGQQVTLSCSPISGHRSVSWYQQTPGQGLQFLFEYFSETQRNKGNFPGRFSGRQFSNSRSEMNVSTLELGDSALYLCASSFDRYTGELFFGEGSRLTVL.

The J gene is TRBJ2-1, the V gene TRBV11-3, with D unclear. Per the germline V gene, CDR1 is SGHNT and CDR2 is YENEEA. The length of the CDR3 is 11 residues. Between the trimmed V and J ends, which lost 0 bases and 9 bases, there was a span of 3 bases. The CDR3 loop reads CASSLDVEQFF. Here the CDR3 DNA reads TGTGCCAGCAGCTTAGATGTTGAGCAGTTCTTC.

This clonotype was observed a handful of times. The CDR3 protein is CASSSGQQTNEKLFF. CDR3 nucleotides: TGTGCCAGCAGCTCCGGACAGCAAACTAATGAAAAACTGTTTTTT. This chain joins TRBV7-9 and TRBJ1-4, with D tentatively TRBD1 (6 bases). V lost 4 bases to trimming and J lost 1 base, with 10 bases between them. This CDR3 comprises 15 residues. CDR1 is SEHNR, CDR2 FQNEAQ, per germline (reference sequence).

This clonotype has more than one count but fewer than ten. The J gene is TRBJ2-5, the V gene TRBV20-1; 8 positions agree with TRBD1. The trim removed 0 bases at V and 6 bases at J, leaving 9 bases unmatched. Germline V gives CDR1 DFQATT, CDR2 SNEGSKA (reference sequence). The CDR3 consists of 15 residues. The CDR3 protein is CSAREWTQGAKTQYF. The CDR3 bases are TGCAGTGCTAGAGAATGGACCCAGGGGGCAAAGACCCAGTACTTC.

This clonotype came up a few times. The rearrangement joins TRBV5-1 to TRBJ2-1; 11 bases match TRBD2. CDR3 size: 14 residues. From germline, CDR1 is SGHRS and CDR2 YFSETQ. The J segment lost 6 bases and the V segment lost 7 bases, leaving 6 bases of the junction unmatched. CDR3 loop: CASGSGGAPNEQFF. In DNA form, the CDR3 reads TGCGCCAGCGGTAGCGGGGGGGCCCCCAATGAGCAGTTCTTC.

This clonotype was seen repeatedly, ten times or more. The rearrangement uses TRBV12-3 or TRBV12-4 and TRBJ1-2; perhaps TRBD1 as D (5 bases). V shed 1 base and J shed 0 bases, with 6 bases lying between them. This CDR3 has 14 amino acids. The CDR3 bases are TGTGCCAGCAGTTTAGTGGGGCCTAACTATGGCTACACCTTC. As protein: CASSLVGPNYGYTF.

This chain uses TRBV29-1 with TRBJ1-2, with 9 bases matching TRBD1. The CDR3 has 13 amino acids. Germline V gene data show CDR1 as SQVTM and CDR2 as ANQGSEA. V lost 7 bases and J lost 7; bases outside the gene matches: 10. The CDR3 sequence is CSAQPTGGRGYTF. The CDR3 region has the DNA TGCAGCGCCCAACCGACAGGGGGTCGTGGCTACACCTTC.

This clonotype was seen only a few times. This chain joins TRBV6-2 or TRBV6-3 and TRBJ2-3; D remains ambiguous. The CDR3 is made up of 15 amino acids. Trimming shortened V by 1 base and J by 2 bases, and 10 bases separated the two germline ends. From germline, CDR1 is MNHEY and CDR2 SVGEGT. In DNA form, the CDR3 reads TGTGCCAGCAGTTACTTGGCCCCCTACACAGATACGCAGTATTTT. Translated, it gives CASSYLAPYTDTQYF.

Details on this clonotype: This clone may be a read error of a much larger clone one base away. The conserved phenylalanine or tryptophan is not found at the CDR3 terminus, so this likely reflects a read error. The chain carries TRBV6-5 and TRBJ2-2; TRBD1 matches 10 bases. In germline, CDR1 is MNHEY, CDR2 SVGAGI. The CDR3 extends over 17 amino acids. After removal of 6 bases from V and 4 bases from J, the junction contained 11 bases not matched to a gene. The CDR3 loop is CASRSAPGQGTTGELFV. The CDR3, as DNA: TGTGCCAGCAGATCTGCCCCGGGACAGGGGACCACCGGGGAGCTGTTTGTT.

The chain links TRBV13 to TRBJ2-7, with a weak D call TRBD2 (5 bases). Trimming shortened V by 5 bases and J by 3 bases, and 20 bases separated the two germline ends. CDR3 length equals 16 residues. CDR1 and CDR2 from the germline V gene are PRHDT and FYEKMQ (reference sequence). CDR3 loop: CASSPSRAVYHYEQYF. DNA for the CDR3: TGTGCCAGCAGCCCTAGCCGGGCAGTCTACCACTACGAGCAGTACTTC.

This clonotype has at least ten counts. The chain recombines TRBV20-1 with TRBJ2-7; unclear D gene. Germline loops: CDR1 DFQATT, CDR2 SNEGSKA (reference sequence). This CDR3 is 12 amino acids long. Deletions cut 6 bases from V and 2 bases from J, with 11 bases between. CDR3 amino acids: CSASDRTYEQYF. The CDR3 DNA reads as TGCAGTGCATCCGACCGAACCTACGAGCAGTACTTC.

This clonotype was seen more than once but under ten times. The chain employs TRBV4-1 and TRBJ2-5; the match to TRBD2 covers 10 bases. The CDR3 has 17 residues. The ends lost 4 bases at V and 4 bases at J; junction bases unmatched: 12. Germline V lookup: CDR1 MGHRA, CDR2 YSYEKL. The CDR3 DNA is TGCGCCAGCAGCCCTCAAAGCGGGGGGGGGCCCCGAGAGACCCAGTACTTC. Its protein is CASSPQSGGGPRETQYF.

This clonotype was seen only once. Given a much more abundant clone one base away, this may be a read error. The J gene is TRBJ2-3, the V gene TRBV11-3; possible D gene TRBD2, 6 bases. Germline V gene data show CDR1 as SGHNT and CDR2 as YENEEA. V was clipped by 7 bases and J by 5 bases, with 16 bases between them. The CDR3 has 14 amino acids. The CDR3 DNA is TGTGCCAGCAACTTCTCCGGGGGTGTAGATACGCAGTATTTT. Protein sequence: CASNFSGGVDTQYF.

There are a few counts of this clonotype. The chain joins TRBV6-2 or TRBV6-3 to TRBJ2-7, with TRBD1 identical over 7 bases. Trimming at V came to 2 bases and at J to 4 bases, leaving 5 bases not matched to a gene. CDR1 is MNHEY and CDR2 is SVGEGT in the germline V gene. This CDR3 region has 14 residues. The CDR3 spells CASSYGDRDYEQYF. The CDR3, as DNA: TGTGCCAGCAGTTACGGGGACAGAGATTACGAGCAGTACTTC.